This TCR beta chain was sequenced for a study of blood T cells in healthy people across ages. The sample holds a few counts of this clonotype. A J-beta primer mix and a sample-barcoded 5' primer were used in a second PCR of about 7 to 12 cycles. TCRdb redid the calling of the 5' RACE reads with MiXCR, one entry per CDR3 protein. The table records 700,000 or so distinct CDR3 sequences, around two fifths of them present only once. This CDR3 spans 16 amino acids. CDR1 and CDR2 (germline): SGHTA, FQGNSA. V dropped 2 bases and J dropped 3; count of bases not matched to a gene: 3. The receptor's source is an older man in good health. The gene calls are TRBV7-2 and TRBJ2-5; 13 bases agree with TRBD2. The sample comprised blood. The CDR3 bases are TGTGCCAGCAGCTTAACGGGACTAGCGGGGAAAGAGACCCAGTACTTC. Protein sequence: CASSLTGLAGKETQYF.